This T cell receptor (beta chain) was found in a study of blood T cell repertoires in COVID-19 (dated by TCRdb to between 2020 and 2021). In terms of the full investigation: Collaborator samples came from the United States, Italy and Spain and covered acute and convalescent phases of COVID-19. A de-identified subject ID, COVID-19 status, age in years and sex were almost always included in the sample metadata. The material from the prospective study consisted of cDNA or gDNA derived from T cells, B-cell-depleted T cells, or PBMCs. Where available, HLA class I and class II types were obtained from metadata supplied by the sample provider rather than from assay-based typing. The dataset comprised deeply sampled blood TCRbeta repertoires from subjects exposed to, actively infected with, or recovered from COVID-19. The samples were drawn from the first 160 participants of the ongoing ImmuneRACE study and from more than 1,000 subjects provided by 6 global collaborators. The repertoires were released in a freely available public database meant as a resource for research on the immune response to SARS-CoV-2.

TCRbeta CDR3 regions were amplified from genomic DNA using the immunoSEQ Assay, a bias-controlled multiplex PCR. The source study handled its data this way. The number of nucleated cells in each sample was estimated from the amplification of reference gene primers within the assay. Sequence reads were collapsed and filtered to measure the absolute abundance of every unique TCRbeta CDR3 rearrangement. Productive Simpson clonality was computed per sample as the square root of Simpson's diversity index over productive rearrangements. TCRdb carries this immuneACCESS record with in-frame sequences only. Its versions omit some clonotypes, under half of them owing to an unresolved V gene in the studies checked, with the rest unexplained. That table is the source of V, J and clone size, and D and trimming were worked out from the DNA. Here the sample has tens of thousands of clones; 90% to 95% occur a single time. The ten largest clones take up 5.8% of the sample.

Beyond this particular receptor, the publication reports: The amount of clinical and demographic metadata varied by source and participant and was provided uncurated.

Taken from the germline V gene, the CDR1 and CDR2 loops are SGHTA and FQGTGA. Here V drops 3 bases and J drops 3 bases, and the junction holds 4 bases not matched to any gene. The CDR3 holds 15 amino acids from the cysteine to the phenylalanine. The kept DNA is CDR3 alone, 45 bases in frame from the first base. Concerning this clone itself: Its antigen is unknown. Qualities for individual bases were not recorded, and no much larger clone is one base off.

Collaborating institutions collected whole blood in K2EDTA tubes following their own protocols. Collaborator samples were shipped for TCRbeta analysis as frozen whole blood, isolated PBMCs, or DNA extracted from either sample type. Sequencing was performed on peripheral blood. This sequence originates from a human donor in a cohort sampled during active COVID-19. This sequence uses TRBV7-3 and TRBJ1-1; the central 10 bases match TRBD1. The bases read TGTGCCAGCAGCTTTAGACAGGGGGCGTACACTGAAGCTTTCTTT. Its translation is CASSFRQGAYTEAFF.